The clone carrying this T cell receptor (beta chain) was seen at least ten times. The sample carries other DNA sequences with the same CDR3. The data are from a study of shared clonotypes between healthy human individuals. Trimming took 1 base from V and 7 from J, leaving 13 bases between them. CDR1 is SQVTM and CDR2 is ANQGSEA in the germline V gene. The CDR3 is 14 residues long. For each subset, genomic DNA was distributed in equal portions over several immunoSEQ plates. Profiling relied on immunoSEQ multiplex PCR, and the TCRdb table lists in-frame clones only, not all of them. The sample has around 500,000 clones; 70% to 85% are singletons. The donors, healthy adults who were HIV-negative, had experienced no recent acute infections or vaccinations.

This clonotype originated in a woman between 35 and 50 years old in good health. Some clones in this sample may be carry-over from other donors' samples. The chain joins TRBV29-1 to TRBJ1-4, with D possibly matching TRBD1 (6 bases). The sample taken for sequencing was PBMCs. CDR3 residues: CSVEAVGGVEKLFF. In DNA, the CDR3 is TGCAGCGTTGAAGCGGTGGGGGGCGTTGAAAAACTGTTTTTT.